These 23 T cell receptor beta chains were all obtained from the same sample, sequenced in a study of cytomegalovirus exposure and HLA in healthy donors. Vbeta (60) and Jbeta (13) primers were used in the PCR. Produced via immunoSEQ multiplex PCR; TCRdb's table is partial and in-frame only. The sample comprises 90,000 to 100,000 clones, roughly 76% of which are singletons, and approximately 2% rests with the top ten. The sequencing input was PBMCs. The receptors derive from a man in his forties in good health and CMV-seronegative.

The DNA of the CDR3 is TGTGCCAGCAGCTTCTCGGAGGGGAGCTACGAGCAGTACTTC. Translating it yields CASSFSEGSYEQYF. V gene TRBV5-4 combines with J gene TRBJ2-5; possible D gene TRBD2, 6 bases. The J call may be faulty, since TRBJ2-7 better matches the DNA end. CDR1 is SGHNT, CDR2 YYREEE, per germline (reference sequence). The CDR3 covers 14 residues.

The V call is TRBV6-1, the J call TRBJ2-2; D is ambiguous. The CDR3 is 11 residues long. Germline V lookup: CDR1 MNHNS, CDR2 SASEGT. Trimming shortened V by 6 bases and J by 7 bases, and 6 bases separated the two germline ends. The CDR3 loop reads CASSRDGELFF. CDR3 DNA sequence: TGTGCCAGCAGCCGAGACGGGGAGCTGTTTTTT.

The gene calls are TRBV19 and TRBJ1-5; TRBD1 agrees at 7 bases. The V gene end was trimmed by 8 bases and the J gene end by 0 bases; junction bases not matched to a gene: 4. Germline CDR1 LNHDA, CDR2 SQIVND (reference sequence). CDR3 length: 14 residues. Here the CDR3 DNA reads TGTGCCAGTTTAAACAGGGGTAGCAATCAGCCCCAGCATTTT. Translated, it gives CASLNRGSNQPQHF.

The chain uses TRBV5-8 and TRBJ2-2; 9 nucleotides align to TRBD2. Germline CDR1 SGHTS, CDR2 YDEGEE. The CDR3 length is 14 residues. V shed 7 bases, J shed 5 bases, and the junction held 6 bases outside the gene matches. DNA for the CDR3: TGTGCCAGCGTCTATGCGGGGGGGACCGGGGAGCTGTTTTTT. It encodes CASVYAGGTGELFF.

The genes are TRBV27 and TRBJ1-4, with D possibly being TRBD1 (6 bases). CDR1 and CDR2 (germline): MNHEY, SMNVEV (reference sequence). Trimming pared 3 bases from V and 3 bases from J, leaving 14 bases between. This CDR3 contains 16 residues. The CDR3 sequence is CASSFGRGLANEKLFF. The CDR3 DNA is TGTGCCAGCAGTTTCGGCAGGGGCCTTGCTAATGAAAAACTGTTTTTT. The full variable domain, in which reference TRBV27 and TRBJ1-4 provide the parts outside the CDR3, is EAQVTQNPRYLITVTGKKLTVTCSQNMNHEYMSWYRQDPGLGLRQIYYSMNVEVTDKGDVPEGYKVSRKEKRNFPLILESPSPNQTSLYFCASSFGRGLANEKLFFGSGTQLSVL.

The chain joins TRBV5-1 to TRBJ2-1; a possible D gene is TRBD2 (6 bases). The V and J ends lost 0 bases and 2 bases respectively, with 9 bases between them. Germline CDR1 is SGHRS and CDR2 is YFSETQ. There are 15 residues in the CDR3. The CDR3, as DNA: TGCGCCAGCAGCTTGGGGGGGGAAGCCTACAATGAGCAGTTCTTC. Translating gives CASSLGGEAYNEQFF.

This clone was seen more than once but under ten times. The DNA of the CDR3 is TGTGCCAGCACCCCGGACGGGGGGCTAAATCAGCCCCAGCATTTT. Translation gives CASTPDGGLNQPQHF. This chain connects TRBV9 to TRBJ1-5; D perhaps matches TRBD1 (6 bases). The CDR3 runs to 15 residues. Germline CDR1 SGDLS, CDR2 YYNGEE. V dropped 6 bases and J dropped 4 bases, with 17 bases sitting between them.

J is TRBJ2-2 and V is TRBV9; D gene uncertain. Looked up from germline, CDR1 is SGDLS and CDR2 is YYNGEE. CDR3 length: 15 residues. Trimming stripped 4 bases from V and 5 bases from J, with 15 bases between. The CDR3 nucleotides read TGTGCCAGCAGCCCAGGCCTGACGGCTACCGGGGAGCTGTTTTTT. Translating it yields CASSPGLTATGELFF.

The chain recombines TRBV7-8 with TRBJ1-3; 9 nucleotides line up with TRBD1. Germline assignment: CDR1 SGHVS and CDR2 FQNEAQ. CDR3 size: 16 residues. V gave up 5 bases and J gave up 4 bases; unmatched junction bases: 9. CDR3 amino acids: CASSVTGTGRGNTIYF. As DNA, the CDR3 is TGTGCCAGCAGCGTCACCGGGACAGGGAGAGGAAACACCATATATTTT.

This chain uses TRBV9 with TRBJ1-4; D is ambiguous. The germline gives CDR1 SGDLS, CDR2 YYNGEE. V was pared by 0 bases and J by 7 bases, with 10 bases between. The CDR3 totals 14 residues. The CDR3 DNA follows: TGTGCCAGCAGCGTAGCTACTGGAGGTGAAAAACTGTTTTTT. Its translation: CASSVATGGEKLFF.

This chain uses TRBV18 with TRBJ2-1, with 13 nucleotides matching TRBD2. CDR3 length: 19 amino acids. Trimming at V came to 1 base and at J to 1 base, leaving 7 bases not matched to a gene. The V gene's germline CDR1 is KGHSH and CDR2 LQKENI. CDR3 DNA sequence: TGTGCCAGCTCACCACTACTGGGACTAGCGGGAAGATCCTACAATGAGCAGTTCTTC. As protein: CASSPLLGLAGRSYNEQFF.

This chain joins TRBV7-6 and TRBJ2-3; D remains unclear. Germline values: CDR1 SGHVS, CDR2 FNYEAQ. V lost 5 bases, J lost 2 bases, and 8 bases lay in between. The CDR3 loop spans 13 amino acids. For the CDR3, the DNA is TGTGCCAGCAGCCCGACTCACACAGATACGCAGTATTTT. This codes for CASSPTHTDTQYF.

The V call is TRBV27, the J call TRBJ2-5, with 10 bases that match TRBD1. Germline V gene lookup returns CDR1 MNHEY and CDR2 SMNVEV (reference sequence). The CDR3 length is 15 residues. Trimming removed 5 bases from V and 5 bases from J; junction bases left unmatched: 8. Written as DNA, the CDR3 is TGTGCCAGCAGTGTGGGACAGGGGTTAACGGAGACCCAGTACTTC. The encoded protein is CASSVGQGLTETQYF.

This clone was seen a handful of times. The rearrangement links TRBV30 to TRBJ2-1; D not resolved. V lost 5 bases and J 0 bases, leaving 11 bases between the germline ends. Germline CDR1 is GTSNPN and CDR2 is SVGIG (reference sequence). CDR3 size: 14 residues. The CDR3 is CAWLGASSYNEQFF. CDR3 nucleotide sequence: TGTGCCTGGCTTGGCGCTAGCTCCTACAATGAGCAGTTCTTC. Looking up the rest from reference TRBV30 and TRBJ2-1 gives the full variable domain: SQTIHQWPATLVQPVGSPLSLECTVEGTSNPNLYWYRQAAGRGLQLLFYSVGIGQISSEVPQNLSASRPQDRQFILSSKKLLLSDSGFYLCAWLGASSYNEQFFGPGTRLTVL.

This clone was counted a few times. The chain joins TRBV10-3 to TRBJ1-2; D uncertain. The CDR3 spans 11 residues. CDR1 ENHRY and CDR2 SYGVKD come from the germline V gene. V was shortened by 6 bases and J by 8 bases, with 10 bases between the two germline ends. CDR3 residues: CAISLPGGYTF. The DNA of the CDR3 is TGTGCCATCAGCCTCCCCGGGGGCTACACCTTC.

The V gene is TRBV4-2, the J gene TRBJ2-3, with 11 bases lining up with TRBD2. From germline, CDR1 is LGHNA and CDR2 YNFKEQ. The V gene end was trimmed by 1 base and the J gene end by 3 bases; junction bases not matched to a gene: 6. This CDR3 has 17 amino acids. This chain's CDR3 is CASSQVIAGGLTDTQYF. CDR3 DNA: TGTGCCAGCAGCCAAGTTATAGCGGGGGGGCTAACAGATACGCAGTATTTT.

The chain has TRBV7-8 and TRBJ2-1, with D unresolved. The germline V gene encodes CDR1 SGHVS and CDR2 FQNEAQ. This CDR3 is 13 amino acids long. With 5 bases removed from V and 3 bases from J, the gap between germline ends came to 8 bases. In nucleotides, the CDR3 is TGTGCCAGCAGCCCCGTTCTCTACAATGAGCAGTTCTTC. This encodes CASSPVLYNEQFF.

This CDR3 reads CASTRQTTDTQYF. In DNA, the CDR3 is TGCGCCAGCACAAGACAGACCACAGATACGCAGTATTTT. The gene calls are TRBV5-1 and TRBJ2-3, with D possibly matching TRBD1 (5 bases). V lost 6 bases and J 2 bases, leaving 10 bases between the germline ends. Germline V gene sequence: CDR1 SGHRS, CDR2 YFSETQ. The length of the CDR3 is 13 residues.

This clone was seen more than once but under ten times. V usage is TRBV2 and J usage is TRBJ1-4, with 7 nucleotides matching TRBD1. This CDR3 is 15 amino acids long. V was clipped by 8 bases and J by 6 bases; unmatched bases: 12. The V gene's germline CDR1 is SNHLY and CDR2 FYNNEI. As DNA, the CDR3 is TGTGCCAGCCTCAATTCGGGACAGCCTCATGAAAAACTGTTTTTT. As protein: CASLNSGQPHEKLFF.

This chain joins TRBV4-1 and TRBJ2-1; tentative D call: TRBD2 (5 bases). In germline, CDR1 is MGHRA, CDR2 YSYEKL. Trimming cost V 2 bases and J 1 base, with 9 bases left between them. This CDR3 has 15 amino acids. The CDR3 coding sequence is TGCGCCAGCAGCCAAAGAGCGGATTCCTACAATGAGCAGTTCTTC. Translation: CASSQRADSYNEQFF.

The chain carries TRBV10-2 and TRBJ2-1; no reliable D call. The CDR3 is 16 residues long. V was trimmed by 1 base and J by 2 bases, leaving 12 bases between them. The germline V gene encodes CDR1 WSHSY and CDR2 SAAADI. The chain's CDR3 is CASSEWRLVAYNEQFF. For the CDR3, the DNA is TGCGCCAGCAGTGAGTGGCGCCTAGTTGCCTACAATGAGCAGTTCTTC.

This sequence joins TRBV6-1 and TRBJ2-2; 8 positions agree with TRBD1. Germline CDR1 reads MNHNS; CDR2 reads SASEGT. With 4 bases clipped from V and 9 bases from J, the junction kept 10 bases outside the gene matches. The length of the CDR3 is 15 residues. CDR3 in amino acids: CASSVGTGGNRELFF. Written as DNA, the CDR3 is TGTGCCAGCAGTGTCGGGACAGGTGGGAACCGGGAGCTGTTTTTT.

This clone was observed a few times. The V call is TRBV29-1, the J call TRBJ2-3; D may be TRBD2 (6 bases). The CDR3 runs 15 residues. Trimming took 7 bases from V and 0 from J, leaving 17 bases between them. CDR1 is SQVTM and CDR2 is ANQGSEA in the germline V gene. The CDR3 bases are TGCAGCGCCTCCCCGGTGGGAGGCAGCACAGATACGCAGTATTTT. This translates into CSASPVGGSTDTQYF.